Each of the 25 T cell receptor beta chains below was sequenced from the same sample in a study of blood T cell repertoires in COVID-19. Profiling relied on immunoSEQ multiplex PCR, and the TCRdb table lists in-frame clones only, not all of them. The sample carries about 250,000 clones, 80% to 90% recorded once. Sequenced sample: PBMCs or T cells enriched from blood (not recorded which). The receptor set was obtained from a man aged 40-49 years who had recovered from COVID-19.

V is TRBV6-5 and J is TRBJ2-5; tentative D call: TRBD1 (6 bases). CDR1 and CDR2 from the germline V gene are MNHEY and SVGAGI. V lost 5 bases, J lost 5 bases, and 18 bases lay in between. This CDR3 is 15 amino acids long. CDR3 region: CASSRETGSYETQYF. CDR3 DNA: TGTGCCAGCAGTCGAGAAACAGGGTCGTATGAGACCCAGTACTTC.

About this clone: The germline gene is not matched at one end of the junction; a read error may be the cause. The chain links TRBV7-7 to TRBJ1-6; D remains ambiguous. The CDR3 spans 12 residues. The germline CDR1 and CDR2 sequences are SSHAT and FNYEAQ (reference sequence). Written as DNA, the CDR3 is TGTGCTAGCAGCTTAGTATCTTCACCCCTCCACTTT. Protein product: CASSLVSSPLHF. Full variable domain (outside the CDR3, taken from reference TRBV7-7 and TRBJ1-6): GAGVSQSPRYKVTKRGQDVTLRCDPISSHATLYWYQQALGQGPEFLTYFNYEAQPDKSGLPSDRFSAERPEGSISTLTIQRTEQRDSAMYRCASSLVSSPLHFGNGTRLTVT.

This chain connects TRBV27 to TRBJ1-5; 10 nucleotides agree with TRBD1. CDR1 and CDR2 (germline): MNHEY, SMNVEV (reference sequence). J was trimmed by 2 bases and V by 5 bases; bases with no gene match: 3. CDR3 length equals 15 residues. For the CDR3, the DNA is TGTGCCAGCAGTCATGGGACAGGGGGCAATCAGCCCCAGCATTTT. Protein sequence: CASSHGTGGNQPQHF.

The count of this clone is one. The chain joins TRBV10-3 to TRBJ2-1, with a weak D call TRBD1 (5 bases). V gave up 7 bases and J gave up 0 bases, with 13 bases separating them. Germline V gene sequence: CDR1 ENHRY, CDR2 SYGVKD. CDR3 size: 15 residues. The CDR3 reads CAITSTGYSYNEQFF. The CDR3, as DNA: TGTGCCATCACATCCACAGGTTACTCCTACAATGAGCAGTTCTTC.

This clone was recorded at least ten times. The chain is built from TRBV19 and TRBJ1-1; weak D call: TRBD1 (5 bases). V was pared by 3 bases and J by 6 bases, with 8 bases between. Germline CDR1 is LNHDA and CDR2 is SQIVND (reference sequence). The CDR3 has 12 amino acids. The CDR3 nucleotides read TGTGCCAGTAGTATGGAGGGGTCTGAAGCTTTCTTT. Its translation: CASSMEGSEAFF.

This clone was recorded a few times. The chain has TRBV7-2 and TRBJ2-1; 10 bases are shared with TRBD2. Germline CDR1 is SGHTA and CDR2 is FQGNSA. This CDR3 spans 18 amino acids. With 1 base clipped from V and 8 bases from J, the junction kept 14 bases outside the gene matches. In DNA form, the CDR3 reads TGTGCCAGCAGCTTAGTCTTTCGTAGGCTAGCGGGGGACGATGAGCAGTTCTTC. This translates into CASSLVFRRLAGDDEQFF.

V gene TRBV28 combines with J gene TRBJ1-2, with 9 positions matching TRBD1. The germline CDR1 and CDR2 sequences are MDHEN and SYDVKM. The CDR3 covers 12 residues. Germline trimming cut 5 bases from V and 8 bases from J; bases unmatched to any gene: 3. CDR3 sequence reads: CASSPGQGGYTF. CDR3 sequence (DNA): TGTGCCAGCAGTCCCGGACAGGGGGGCTACACCTTC.

The chain links TRBV9 to TRBJ2-3; no firm D call. V lost 0 bases and J 2 bases, leaving 10 bases between the germline ends. The CDR3 is 15 amino acids. Germline V lookup: CDR1 SGDLS, CDR2 YYNGEE. This chain's CDR3 is CASSVGGGTTDTQYF. The CDR3 DNA sequence: TGTGCCAGCAGCGTAGGTGGCGGTACCACAGATACGCAGTATTTT.

This clone came up once. The genes are TRBV5-6 and TRBJ1-2; maybe TRBD1 (6 bases). Germline-derived CDR1 and CDR2 are SGHDT and YYEEEE. The CDR3 totals 14 residues. V was shortened by 4 bases and J by 3 bases, with 13 bases between the two germline ends. The CDR3 here is CASSIAGQYYGYTF. DNA of the CDR3: TGTGCCAGCAGCATTGCAGGACAGTACTATGGCTACACCTTC.

The V call is TRBV9, the J call TRBJ2-3; 7 bases line up with TRBD1. Germline CDR1 is SGDLS and CDR2 is YYNGEE. This CDR3 is built from 15 residues. Trimming removed 4 bases from V and 6 bases from J; junction bases left unmatched: 11. The CDR3 DNA sequence: TGTGCCAGCAGCATTCGGACAGGAGCATATGATACGCAGTATTTT. Protein product: CASSIRTGAYDTQYF.

The chain employs TRBV19 and TRBJ2-5, with 10 bases fitting TRBD2. This CDR3 contains 17 residues. In germline, CDR1 is LNHDA, CDR2 SQIVND (reference sequence). Unmatched junction bases numbered 9, after V lost 0 bases and J lost 5 bases. CDR3 region: CASSIDSGGARRETQYF. The CDR3 coding sequence is TGTGCCAGTAGTATAGACAGCGGGGGGGCCCGTCGGGAGACCCAGTACTTC.

This rearrangement joins TRBV21-1 to TRBJ2-7; the D call in the table, TRBD2, was not verified against the DNA. TRBV21-1 represents a pseudogene. The CDR3 has 16 amino acids. The DNA of the CDR3 is TGTGCCAGCAGCAAAGCAGAGGGCCCCGACAGCGGGGAGCAGTACTTC. This translates into CASSKAEGPDSGEQYF.

This chain uses TRBV30 with TRBJ1-2; the match to TRBD1 covers 8 bases. The germline gives CDR1 GTSNPN, CDR2 SVGIG (reference sequence). After removal of 4 bases from V and 8 bases from J, the junction contained 3 bases not matched to a gene. The CDR3 has 11 residues. The CDR3 nucleotides are TGTGCCTGGACCACAGGGGGGGGCTACACCTTC. It specifies CAWTTGGGYTF.

J is TRBJ2-5 and V is TRBV19, with TRBD2 matching 10 bases. Trimming cost V 7 bases and J 4 bases; bases outside gene matches: 6. CDR3 length equals 14 residues. CDR1 is LNHDA and CDR2 is SQIVND in the germline V gene (reference sequence). The CDR3 reads CASTKAGGPETQYF. The CDR3, as DNA: TGTGCCAGTACCAAAGCGGGAGGGCCAGAGACCCAGTACTTC.

The chain employs TRBV15 and TRBJ1-5; 8 bases line up with TRBD1. Germline V gene lookup returns CDR1 LNHNV and CDR2 YYDKDF (reference sequence). The trim removed 3 bases at V and 3 bases at J, leaving 1 base unmatched. This CDR3 is 14 amino acids long. CDR3 nucleotides: TGTGCCACCAGCAGGGACAGGGACAATCAGCCCCAGCATTTT. This sequence encodes CATSRDRDNQPQHF.

The V and J genes are TRBV28 and TRBJ2-5, with TRBD2 as a possible D gene (5 bases). Germline lookup yields CDR1 MDHEN and CDR2 SYDVKM. The CDR3 length is 17 residues. The V and J ends lost 5 bases and 2 bases respectively, with 21 bases between them. CDR3 amino acids: CASSPVVRAVVQETQYF. The CDR3, as DNA: TGTGCCAGCAGTCCCGTGGTACGAGCGGTGGTACAAGAGACCCAGTACTTC.

J is TRBJ2-5 and V is TRBV18; TRBD1 matches 8 bases. The junction had 15 bases not matched to a gene; V was cut back by 6 bases and J by 0 bases. The CDR3 is 18 amino acids. Germline CDR1 KGHSH, CDR2 LQKENI. The CDR3 loop reads CASSPLTQGAQDQETQYF. In nucleotides, the CDR3 is TGTGCCAGCTCTCCGTTGACCCAGGGGGCGCAGGACCAAGAGACCCAGTACTTC.

The chain combines TRBV4-3 with TRBJ2-5, with 9 bases aligning to TRBD2. Germline lookup yields CDR1 LGHNA and CDR2 YSLEER. J was trimmed by 2 bases and V by 4 bases; bases with no gene match: 2. CDR3 length equals 14 residues. Here the CDR3 reads CASSRAGGQETQYF. For the CDR3, the DNA is TGCGCCAGCAGCCGGGCGGGGGGGCAAGAGACCCAGTACTTC.

The chain links TRBV7-9 to TRBJ2-2, with 9 bases fitting TRBD2. The CDR3 is made up of 15 amino acids. Germline-derived CDR1 and CDR2 are SEHNR and FQNEAQ (reference sequence). The J segment lost 3 bases and the V segment lost 5 bases, leaving 4 bases of the junction unmatched. The CDR3 DNA follows: TGTGCCAGCAGCCCAAGCGGGAGGTACACCGGGGAGCTGTTTTTT. This gives the protein CASSPSGRYTGELFF.

The V and J genes are TRBV6-2 or TRBV6-3 and TRBJ2-7; weak D call: TRBD2 (6 bases). The CDR3 has 16 residues. Trimming pared 6 bases from V and 4 bases from J, leaving 22 bases between. Germline assignment: CDR1 MNHEY and CDR2 SVGEGT. This chain's CDR3 is CASSPARGGVRYEQYF. The DNA for the CDR3 is TGTGCCAGCAGCCCCGCCCGGGGCGGGGTCAGGTACGAGCAGTACTTC.

For this clone: Its ends do not fully match the called genes, so a read error is possible. This rearrangement joins TRBV4-1 to TRBJ1-6; 8 bases line up with TRBD1. CDR1 and CDR2 from the germline V gene are MGHRA and YSYEKL. The CDR3 is made up of 15 amino acids. DNA for the CDR3: TGCGCCAGCAGCCCCTCAGGGGGCTATAGTTCACCCCTCCACTTT. It specifies CASSPSGGYSSPLHF.

The chain employs TRBV6-2 or TRBV6-3 and TRBJ1-3, with D possibly being TRBD1 (5 bases). Germline CDR1 MNHEY, CDR2 SVGEGT. The CDR3 covers 15 residues. Trimming took 2 bases from V and 3 from J, leaving 11 bases between them. CDR3 amino acids: CASSYPGEDGNTIYF. CDR3 in DNA: TGTGCCAGCAGTTACCCGGGGGAAGATGGAAACACCATATATTTT.

The chain joins TRBV21-1 to TRBJ2-1; the table's TRBD1 call for D was not verified on the DNA. TRBV21-1 is a pseudogene segment. The length of the CDR3 is 14 residues. The CDR3 DNA reads TGTGCCAGCATCCCGGGACAGGGGGCATATGAGCAGTTCTTC. Translation: CASIPGQGAYEQFF.

The chain joins TRBV27 to TRBJ1-5; no definite D call. The length of the CDR3 is 14 residues. Germline V gene sequence: CDR1 MNHEY, CDR2 SMNVEV (reference sequence). V lost 8 bases and J 5 bases, leaving 16 bases between the germline ends. CDR3 nucleotides: TGTGCCAGCCAGTTGGTGGCCGGGGATCAGCCCCAGCATTTT. Translation gives CASQLVAGDQPQHF.

The chain carries TRBV7-3 and TRBJ2-2; D unclear. Between the trimmed V and J ends, which lost 3 bases and 0 bases, there was a span of 8 bases. This CDR3 has 15 residues. Germline V gives CDR1 SGHTA, CDR2 FQGTGA. The CDR3 sequence is CASSLTGPNTGELFF. The CDR3, as DNA: TGTGCCAGCAGCTTGACGGGTCCGAACACCGGGGAGCTGTTTTTT.